This entry lists 17 T cell receptor beta chains sequenced from one sample in a study of cytomegalovirus exposure and HLA in healthy donors. Researchers ran the PCR with 60 Vbeta and 13 Jbeta primers. Some clones are missing from TCRdb's copy, which holds only in-frame ones; the method was immunoSEQ multiplex PCR. The sample holds 90,000 to 120,000 clones, around two thirds seen once. Material: PBMCs. Receptor source: a woman aged 40 to 49 in good health and CMV-seropositive.

The chain carries TRBV6-1 and TRBJ2-1; 12 nucleotides align to TRBD2. Per germline, CDR1 MNHNS and CDR2 SASEGT. V shed 4 bases, J shed 6 bases, and the junction held 10 bases outside the gene matches. This CDR3 contains 17 residues. The chain's CDR3 is CASSARGLAGDSNEQFF. Written as DNA, the CDR3 is TGTGCCAGCAGTGCAAGGGGACTAGCGGGTGATTCCAATGAGCAGTTCTTC.

In nucleotides, the CDR3 is TGTGCCAGCAGCTTAGCATTACGTGGACAGCCAGTGGGCACTGAAGCTTTCTTT. Its protein is CASSLALRGQPVGTEAFF. V gene TRBV7-2 combines with J gene TRBJ1-1; D may be TRBD1 (6 bases). V dropped 0 bases and J dropped 4 bases, with 21 bases sitting between them. Germline V lookup: CDR1 SGHTA, CDR2 FQGNSA. This CDR3 contains 18 residues.

This chain links TRBV14 with TRBJ1-2; the match to TRBD1 covers 7 bases. This CDR3 has 18 amino acids. Trimming cost V 0 bases and J 3 bases; bases outside gene matches: 13. Germline CDR1 SGHDN, CDR2 FVKESK. CDR3 in DNA: TGTGCCAGCAGCCAAGATCCGGGTAGGAGGGGGCCTGACTATGGCTACACCTTC. Protein sequence: CASSQDPGRRGPDYGYTF.

Only a few counts were recorded for this clone. The chain links TRBV7-9 to TRBJ1-2; TRBD1 is a possible D gene (6 bases). Per the germline V gene, CDR1 is SEHNR and CDR2 is FQNEAQ (reference sequence). The V and J ends lost 2 bases and 3 bases respectively, with 13 bases between them. The CDR3 loop spans 15 amino acids. The CDR3 DNA reads as TGTGCCAGCAGCTTACGGGGGGGGCTGTACTATGGCTACACCTTC. Its protein product is CASSLRGGLYYGYTF.

The chain joins TRBV9 to TRBJ2-3, with D possibly TRBD1 on 5 matching bases. The CDR3 loop spans 13 amino acids. The V gene lost 2 bases and the J gene lost 5 bases, with 9 bases spanning the gap. CDR1 SGDLS and CDR2 YYNGEE come from the germline V gene. The CDR3: CASSVRAGDTQYF. As DNA, the CDR3 is TGTGCCAGCAGCGTCAGGGCAGGAGATACGCAGTATTTT.

The V call is TRBV5-1, the J call TRBJ1-2; the match to TRBD1 covers 8 bases. CDR1 and CDR2 from the germline V gene are SGHRS and YFSETQ. The CDR3 covers 16 residues. Trimming at V came to 0 bases and at J to 0 bases, leaving 4 bases not matched to a gene. This CDR3 is CASSLVTGGTNYGYTF. In DNA, the CDR3 is TGCGCCAGCAGCTTGGTAACAGGGGGAACTAACTATGGCTACACCTTC.

Only a few counts were recorded for this clone. CDR3 in DNA: TGTGCCAGCAGGCAACTAGCGGGTAGCACAGATACGCAGTATTTT. Protein product: CASRQLAGSTDTQYF. This chain links TRBV2 with TRBJ2-3; TRBD2 agrees at 9 bases. CDR1 is SNHLY, CDR2 FYNNEI, per germline. After removal of 6 bases from V and 0 bases from J, the junction contained 4 bases not matched to a gene. The CDR3 loop spans 15 amino acids.

V and J are TRBV27 and TRBJ1-4; 7 positions match TRBD1. V trimming: 0 bases; J trimming: 10 bases; junction bases outside the gene matches: 5. Germline loops: CDR1 MNHEY, CDR2 SMNVEV (reference sequence). There are 14 residues in the CDR3. In DNA, the CDR3 is TGTGCCAGCAGTTTATCGACAGGGTTGGGAAAACTGTTTTTT. Translated, it gives CASSLSTGLGKLFF. Supplemented by reference TRBV27 and TRBJ1-4, the full variable domain reads EAQVTQNPRYLITVTGKKLTVTCSQNMNHEYMSWYRQDPGLGLRQIYYSMNVEVTDKGDVPEGYKVSRKEKRNFPLILESPSPNQTSLYFCASSLSTGLGKLFFGSGTQLSVL.

The J gene is TRBJ2-7, the V gene TRBV14, with D tentatively TRBD2 (5 bases). Germline V gene sequence: CDR1 SGHDN, CDR2 FVKESK. V lost 0 bases and J lost 10, with 10 bases in between. The CDR3 has 12 residues. CDR3 coding DNA: TGTGCCAGCAGCCAAGATTACGGGGTACAGTACTTC. Translating gives CASSQDYGVQYF.

The table lists this clone with a few counts. This chain links TRBV5-3 with TRBJ2-1; TRBD2 aligns across 9 bases. TRBV5-3 belongs to the ORF category, with a function that is uncertain. The CDR3 extends over 15 amino acids. Germline trimming cut 4 bases from V and 6 bases from J; bases unmatched to any gene: 8. The CDR3 nucleotides are TGTGCCAGAAGCCTAGCGGGGCAAAAAACCAATGAGCAGTTCTTC. Its translation is CARSLAGQKTNEQFF.

The V gene is TRBV20-1, the J gene TRBJ1-1; weak D call: TRBD1 (6 bases). Germline V gene data show CDR1 as DFQATT and CDR2 as SNEGSKA (reference sequence). The CDR3 sequence is 11 residues long. V was trimmed by 6 bases and J by 4 bases, leaving 9 bases between them. The CDR3 DNA reads TGCAGTGCGAGGGGGGGCACTGAAGCTTTCTTT. Residues: CSARGGTEAFF.

The CDR3 sequence is CASSGGQGVYEKLFF. CDR3 sequence (DNA): TGCGCCAGCAGCGGGGGACAGGGCGTCTACGAAAAACTGTTTTTT. The chain recombines TRBV5-1 with TRBJ1-4; 9 bases line up with TRBD1. The V gene's germline CDR1 is SGHRS and CDR2 YFSETQ. V lost 4 bases to trimming and J lost 8 bases; unmatched junction nucleotides: 9. This CDR3 has 15 residues.

The chain couples TRBV6-1 to TRBJ2-3, with TRBD2 as a possible D gene (6 bases). The CDR3 sequence is 14 residues long. V shed 6 bases and J shed 5 bases, with 15 bases lying between them. Germline-derived CDR1 and CDR2 are MNHNS and SASEGT. The DNA of the CDR3 is TGTGCCAGCAGGATAGGCGGGGAAGGAGATACGCAGTATTTT. The encoded protein is CASRIGGEGDTQYF.

V usage is TRBV30 and J usage is TRBJ1-2, with D tentatively TRBD1 (6 bases). The V gene lost 3 bases and the J gene lost 3 bases, with 11 bases spanning the gap. CDR1 is GTSNPN, CDR2 SVGIG, per germline (reference sequence). The CDR3 is 13 amino acids. DNA for the CDR3: TGTGCCTGGAGCCGGGGGGCTGACTATGGCTACACCTTC. Amino acid sequence: CAWSRGADYGYTF.

V usage is TRBV19 and J usage is TRBJ1-6; maybe TRBD1 (5 bases). The CDR3 totals 15 residues. Trimming shortened V by 9 bases and J by 5 bases, and 17 bases separated the two germline ends. Per germline, CDR1 LNHDA and CDR2 SQIVND (reference sequence). CDR3 bases: TGTGCCAGCACCAACGCACCCAGGGATAATTCACCCCTCCACTTT. It encodes CASTNAPRDNSPLHF.

The chain is built from TRBV18 and TRBJ2-3, with D maybe TRBD1 (6 bases). This CDR3 is built from 15 residues. Germline V lookup: CDR1 KGHSH, CDR2 LQKENI. Trimming removed 6 bases from V and 4 bases from J, with 17 bases in between. CDR3 nucleotides: TGTGCCAGCTCCCCAGAAGGGGGTGGGGCAGATACGCAGTATTTT. Its translation is CASSPEGGGADTQYF.

The chain has TRBV18 and TRBJ1-1; tentative D call: TRBD1 (6 bases). The V gene's germline CDR1 is KGHSH and CDR2 LQKENI. V was trimmed by 0 bases and J by 1 base, leaving 6 bases between them. The CDR3 is 14 residues long. The CDR3 sequence: CASSPPTGNTEAFF. The CDR3 region has the DNA TGTGCCAGCTCACCACCGACAGGGAACACTGAAGCTTTCTTT. Combining the CDR3 with reference TRBV18 and TRBJ1-1 gives the whole variable domain NAGVMQNPRHLVRRRGQEARLRCSPMKGHSHVYWYRQLPEEGLKFMVYLQKENIIDESGMPKERFSAEFPKEGPSILRIQQVVRGDSAAYFCASSPPTGNTEAFFGQGTRLTVV.